Sequencing of this TCR beta chain was carried out in a study of CD8 T cells in Susac syndrome. Details on this clonotype: Its antigen is as yet unknown.

Trimming shortened V by 0 bases and J by 5 bases, and 11 bases separated the two germline ends. The CDR3 has 14 amino acids. The germline V gene has CDR1 SGHRS and CDR2 YFSETQ. Reverse transcription of about 0.5 to 1 ug RNA used random hexamers. TCRdb re-derived calls from the immunoSEQ multiplex PCR reads in MiXCR, one entry per CDR3 protein. The data show about 130,000 distinct CDR3 sequences, with more than 80% seen just once and more than 0.25% held by the top ten. Study-wide results and limits: The authors acknowledged that the study's TCR sequencing and HLA analysis involved relatively few individuals.

Sequencing used CD8+ T cells from PBMCs. This TCR was recovered from a human donor with multiple sclerosis. V is TRBV5-1 and J is TRBJ1-2; D not certain. The DNA of the CDR3 is TGCGCCAGCAGCTTGGAAGGTGCGAAATATGGCTACACCTTC. This translates into CASSLEGAKYGYTF.